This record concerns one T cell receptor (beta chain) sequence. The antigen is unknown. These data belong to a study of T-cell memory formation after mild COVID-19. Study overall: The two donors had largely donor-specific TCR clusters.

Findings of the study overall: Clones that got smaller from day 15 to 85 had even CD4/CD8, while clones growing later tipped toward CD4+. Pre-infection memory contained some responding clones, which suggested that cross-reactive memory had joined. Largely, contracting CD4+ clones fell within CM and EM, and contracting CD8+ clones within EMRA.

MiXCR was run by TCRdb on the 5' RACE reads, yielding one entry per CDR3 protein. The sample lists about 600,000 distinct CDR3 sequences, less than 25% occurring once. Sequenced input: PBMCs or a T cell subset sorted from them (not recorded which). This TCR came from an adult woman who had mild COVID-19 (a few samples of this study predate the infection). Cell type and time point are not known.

CDR3 protein: CATSRDIKGSGENEQYF. As DNA, the CDR3 is TGTGCCACCAGCAGAGATATAAAGGGATCTGGAGAAAACGAGCAGTACTTC. The rearrangement links TRBV15 to TRBJ2-7; unclear D gene. V was shortened by 0 bases and J by 5 bases, with 20 bases between the two germline ends. Germline V gives CDR1 LNHNV, CDR2 YYDKDF (reference sequence). The CDR3 totals 17 residues.